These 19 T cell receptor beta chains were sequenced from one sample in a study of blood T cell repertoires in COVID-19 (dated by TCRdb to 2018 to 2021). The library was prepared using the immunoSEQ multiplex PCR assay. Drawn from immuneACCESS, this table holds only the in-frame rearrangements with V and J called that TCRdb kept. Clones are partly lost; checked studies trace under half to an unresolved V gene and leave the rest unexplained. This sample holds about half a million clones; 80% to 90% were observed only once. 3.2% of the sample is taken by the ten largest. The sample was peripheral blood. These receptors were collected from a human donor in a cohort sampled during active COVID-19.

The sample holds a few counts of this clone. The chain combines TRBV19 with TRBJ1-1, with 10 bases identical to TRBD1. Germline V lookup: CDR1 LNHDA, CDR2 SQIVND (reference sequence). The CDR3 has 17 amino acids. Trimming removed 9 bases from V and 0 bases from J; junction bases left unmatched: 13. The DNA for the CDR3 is TGTGCCAGCAGAAAGATGGGACAGGGGTTCTTGAACACTGAAGCTTTCTTT. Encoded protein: CASRKMGQGFLNTEAFF.

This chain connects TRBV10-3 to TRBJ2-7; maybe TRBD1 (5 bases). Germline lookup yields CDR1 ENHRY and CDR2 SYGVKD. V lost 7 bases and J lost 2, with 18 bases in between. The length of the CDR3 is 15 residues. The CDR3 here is CAIIMYLPGTYEQYF. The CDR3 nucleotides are TGTGCCATCATAATGTATCTTCCAGGGACCTACGAGCAGTACTTC.

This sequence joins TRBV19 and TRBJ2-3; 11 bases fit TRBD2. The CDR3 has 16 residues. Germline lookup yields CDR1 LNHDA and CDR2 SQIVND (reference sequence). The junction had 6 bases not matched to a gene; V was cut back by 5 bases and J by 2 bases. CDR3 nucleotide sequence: TGTGCCAGTAGTCCACTAGCGGGAGTAGTCACAGATACGCAGTATTTT. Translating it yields CASSPLAGVVTDTQYF.

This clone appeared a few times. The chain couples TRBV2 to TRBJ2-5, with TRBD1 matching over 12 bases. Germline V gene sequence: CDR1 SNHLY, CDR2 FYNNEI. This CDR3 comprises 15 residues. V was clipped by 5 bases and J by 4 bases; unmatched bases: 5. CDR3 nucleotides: TGTGCCAGCAGTTCCGGGACAGGGGGCCGAGAGACCCAGTACTTC. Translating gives CASSSGTGGRETQYF.

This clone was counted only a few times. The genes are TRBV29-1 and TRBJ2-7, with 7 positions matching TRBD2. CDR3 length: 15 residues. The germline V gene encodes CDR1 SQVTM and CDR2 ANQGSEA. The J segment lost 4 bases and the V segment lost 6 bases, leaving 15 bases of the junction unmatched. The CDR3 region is CSVTVGGKGSYEQYF. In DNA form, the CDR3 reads TGCAGCGTCACCGTGGGGGGGAAAGGGTCGTACGAGCAGTACTTC.

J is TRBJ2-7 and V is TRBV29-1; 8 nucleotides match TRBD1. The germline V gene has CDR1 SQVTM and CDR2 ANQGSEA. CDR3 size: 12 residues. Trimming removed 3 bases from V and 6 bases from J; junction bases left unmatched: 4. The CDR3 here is CSVDSQGAEQYF. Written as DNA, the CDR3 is TGCAGCGTTGACTCCCAGGGGGCCGAGCAGTACTTC.

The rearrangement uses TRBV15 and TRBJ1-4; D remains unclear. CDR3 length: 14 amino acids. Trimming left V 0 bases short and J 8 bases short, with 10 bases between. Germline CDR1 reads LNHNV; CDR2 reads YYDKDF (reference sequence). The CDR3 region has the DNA TGTGCCACCAGCAGAGATCGAGGGAGGGAAAAACTGTTTTTT. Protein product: CATSRDRGREKLFF.

As DNA, the CDR3 is TGCGCCAGCAGCTTGGCCGGGAGCACTGAAGCTTTCTTT. Translation gives CASSLAGSTEAFF. The chain combines TRBV5-1 with TRBJ1-1; D gene uncertain. V lost 0 bases and J 4 bases, leaving 7 bases between the germline ends. The length of the CDR3 is 13 residues. Germline V gene sequence: CDR1 SGHRS, CDR2 YFSETQ.

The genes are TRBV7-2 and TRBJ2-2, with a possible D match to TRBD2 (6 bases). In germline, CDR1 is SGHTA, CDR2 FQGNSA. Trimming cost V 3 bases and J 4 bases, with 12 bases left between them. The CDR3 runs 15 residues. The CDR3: CASSFREWGTGELFF. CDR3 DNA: TGTGCCAGCAGCTTCCGGGAGTGGGGCACCGGGGAGCTGTTTTTT. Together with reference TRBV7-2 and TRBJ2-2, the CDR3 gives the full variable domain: GAGVSQSPSNKVTEKGKDVELRCDPISGHTALYWYRQSLGQGLEFLIYFQGNSAPDKSGLPSDRFSAERTGGSVSTLTIQRTQQEDSAVYLCASSFREWGTGELFFGEGSRLTVL.

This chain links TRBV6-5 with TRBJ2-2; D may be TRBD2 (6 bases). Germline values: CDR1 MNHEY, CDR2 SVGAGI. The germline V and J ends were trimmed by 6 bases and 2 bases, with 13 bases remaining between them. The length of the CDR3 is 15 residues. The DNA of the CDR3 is TGTGCCAGCAGAGCCGGGACTCTTAACACCGGGGAGCTGTTTTTT. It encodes CASRAGTLNTGELFF.

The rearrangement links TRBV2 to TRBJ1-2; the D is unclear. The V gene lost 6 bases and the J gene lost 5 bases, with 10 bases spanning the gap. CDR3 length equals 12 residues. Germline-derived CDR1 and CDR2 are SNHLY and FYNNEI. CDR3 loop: CASSPGGYGYTF. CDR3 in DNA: TGTGCCAGCAGCCCGGGAGGATATGGCTACACCTTC.

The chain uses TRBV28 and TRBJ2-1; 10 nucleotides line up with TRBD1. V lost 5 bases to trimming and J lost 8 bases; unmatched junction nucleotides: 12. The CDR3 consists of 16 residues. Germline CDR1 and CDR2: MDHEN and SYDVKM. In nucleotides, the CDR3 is TGTGCCAGCAGTCCTACCCCGGGACAGGGGTTCGATGAGCAGTTCTTC. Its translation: CASSPTPGQGFDEQFF.

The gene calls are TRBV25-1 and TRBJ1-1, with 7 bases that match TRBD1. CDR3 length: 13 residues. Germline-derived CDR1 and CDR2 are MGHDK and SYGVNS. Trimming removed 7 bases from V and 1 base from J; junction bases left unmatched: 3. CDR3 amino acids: CASNGQANTEAFF. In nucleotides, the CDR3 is TGTGCCAGCAACGGACAGGCGAACACTGAAGCTTTCTTT. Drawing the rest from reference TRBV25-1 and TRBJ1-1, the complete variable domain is EADIYQTPRYLVIGTGKKITLECSQTMGHDKMYWYQQDPGMELHLIHYSYGVNSTEKGDLSSESTVSRIRTEHFPLTLESARPSHTSQYLCASNGQANTEAFFGQGTRLTVV.

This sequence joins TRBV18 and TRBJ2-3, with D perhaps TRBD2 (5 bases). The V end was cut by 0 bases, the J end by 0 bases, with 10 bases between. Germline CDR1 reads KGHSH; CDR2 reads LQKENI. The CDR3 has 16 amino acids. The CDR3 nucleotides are TGTGCCAGCTCACCACCCGCGGGTCTTAGCACAGATACGCAGTATTTT. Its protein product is CASSPPAGLSTDTQYF.

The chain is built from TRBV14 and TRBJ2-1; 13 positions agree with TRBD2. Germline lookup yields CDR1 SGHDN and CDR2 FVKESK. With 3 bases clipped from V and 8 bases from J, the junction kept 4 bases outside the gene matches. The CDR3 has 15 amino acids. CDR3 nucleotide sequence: TGTGCCAGCAGCCAGGGACTAGCGGGAAGTCATGAGCAGTTCTTC. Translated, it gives CASSQGLAGSHEQFF.

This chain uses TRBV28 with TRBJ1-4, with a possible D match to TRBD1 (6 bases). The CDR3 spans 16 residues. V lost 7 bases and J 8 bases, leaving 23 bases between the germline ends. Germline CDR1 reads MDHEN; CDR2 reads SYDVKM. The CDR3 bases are TGTGCCAGCAACGGGCGGGGGGGGCCGTTCTACGAAAAACTGTTTTTT. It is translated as CASNGRGGPFYEKLFF.

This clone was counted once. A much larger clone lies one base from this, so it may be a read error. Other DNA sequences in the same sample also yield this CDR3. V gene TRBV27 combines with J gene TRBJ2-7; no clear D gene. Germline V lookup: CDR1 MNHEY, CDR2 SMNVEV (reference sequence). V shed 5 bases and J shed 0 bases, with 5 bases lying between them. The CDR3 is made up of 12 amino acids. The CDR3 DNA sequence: TGTGCCAGCAGTCCGAGCTCCTACGAGCAGTACTTC. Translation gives CASSPSSYEQYF.

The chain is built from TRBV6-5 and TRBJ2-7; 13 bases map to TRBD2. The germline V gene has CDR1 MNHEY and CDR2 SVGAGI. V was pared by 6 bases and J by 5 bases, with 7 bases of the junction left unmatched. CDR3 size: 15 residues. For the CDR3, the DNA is TGTGCCAGCAGAGAGACTAGCGGGAGGAAACACGAGCAGTACTTC. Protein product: CASRETSGRKHEQYF.

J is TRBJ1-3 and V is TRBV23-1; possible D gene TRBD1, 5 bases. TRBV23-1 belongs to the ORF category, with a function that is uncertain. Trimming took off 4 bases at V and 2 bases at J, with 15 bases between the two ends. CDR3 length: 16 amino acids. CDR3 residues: CASSPPPGEAGNTIYF. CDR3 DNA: TGCGCCAGCAGTCCGCCGCCGGGGGAAGCTGGAAACACCATATATTTT.